This TCR beta chain emerged from a study of blood T cells in healthy people across ages. V was clipped by 3 bases and J by 8 bases, with 13 bases between them. In germline, CDR1 is DFQATT, CDR2 SNEGSKA (reference sequence). CDR3 size: 12 residues. A second PCR of 7 to 11 cycles used a sample-barcoded 5' primer and a J-beta primer mix. One entry per CDR3 protein results from TCRdb running MiXCR on the 5' RACE reads. The table has around 650,000 distinct CDR3 sequences, over 40% seen once. V usage is TRBV20-1 and J usage is TRBJ1-2; D gene ambiguous. Input material: blood. The source is an elderly man in good health. The CDR3 region is CSASIASRGYTF. The CDR3 DNA reads TGCAGTGCTAGTATTGCCAGTAGGGGCTACACCTTC.